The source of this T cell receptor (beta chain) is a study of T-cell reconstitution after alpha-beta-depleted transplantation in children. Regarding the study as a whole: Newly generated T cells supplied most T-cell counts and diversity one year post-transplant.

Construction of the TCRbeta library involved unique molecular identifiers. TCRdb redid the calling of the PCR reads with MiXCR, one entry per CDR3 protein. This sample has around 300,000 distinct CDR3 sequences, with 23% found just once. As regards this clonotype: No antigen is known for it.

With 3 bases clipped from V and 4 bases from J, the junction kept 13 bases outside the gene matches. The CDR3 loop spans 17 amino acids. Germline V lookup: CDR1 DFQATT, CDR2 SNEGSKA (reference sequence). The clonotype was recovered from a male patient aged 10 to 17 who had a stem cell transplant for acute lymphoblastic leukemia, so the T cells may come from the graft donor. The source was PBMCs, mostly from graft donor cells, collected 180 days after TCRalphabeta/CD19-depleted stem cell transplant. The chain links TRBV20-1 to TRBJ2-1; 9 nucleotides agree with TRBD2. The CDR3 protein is CSARTAREGRRYNEQFF. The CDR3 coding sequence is TGCAGTGCTAGGACCGCGCGGGAGGGCCGACGGTACAATGAGCAGTTCTTC.